One TCR beta chain is described in this entry. Its binding antigen is unknown. Base qualities were left out, and no much larger clone turns up one base away. This sample stems from a study of vaccination and CD4 T cells after COVID-19 (dated by TCRdb to the early 2020s). Regarding the study in general: Convalescent patients had a positive SARS-CoV-2 result on nasal swab PCR, and of these patients, several had mild disease and one had severe disease. Two doses of either the Pfizer-BioNTech BNT162b2 vaccine (n=8) or the Moderna mRNA-1273 vaccine (n=2) were administered to participants. The convalescent cohort comprised six males and four females, including two Hispanic individuals, seven Caucasians, two Asians and one multiracial person. In control cultures, a CEFX viral epitope pool was used as positive control, an HIV-1 Nef peptide pool was used as negative control, or no peptide was added. Post-vaccine blood samples were collected a median of approximately 77 days after the second vaccine dose, ranging from about 13 to 250 days. Post-COVID blood samples from convalescent patients were collected a median of 101 days after diagnosis, with a range of 35 to 161 days. The spike-specific CD4+ TCR repertoire was compared before and after mRNA vaccination in approximately 9 COVID-19 convalescent patients and a few infection-naive healthy vaccine recipients. The cultures were stimulated with overlapping spike peptide pools from SARS-CoV-2 and from the common cold coronaviruses HCoV-NL63, HCoV-OC43 and HCoV-229E. Study-level results and caveats: The median number of SARS-CoV-2-reactive clonotypes rose from around 22 after infection to some 40 after vaccination, but the change was not significant. Relatively few convalescent patients were included in the study, and early timepoints after natural infection were not analyzed. In convalescent patients, a median around 86% of post-vaccine SARS-CoV-2-reactive clones were detected only after vaccination, and vaccine-specific priming was suggested by this finding. Of the vaccine-specific clones in convalescent patients, 304 of 307, or nearly all, reacted only to SARS-CoV-2 spike and did not cross-react with common cold coronaviruses.

The treatment or condition label on this specimen signifies: roughly 10-day PBMC culture with coronavirus spike peptide pools or control peptides (ViraFEST assay). The study used the ViraFEST assay, which expanded antigen-specific T cells with peptide pools and then identified expanded clonotypes by TCR sequencing. The positive SARS-CoV-2 PCR tests of the convalescent patients were dated from March to December 2020, before the Alpha, Beta and Delta variants emerged in the United States. Each well held around 2 million PBMCs cultured with around 10 ug/ml peptide pools in IMDM containing 5% human AB serum and 8 to 10 IU/ml IL-2. Half of the culture medium was replaced with fresh IL-2-containing medium on days 3 and 7. Once the cells had been in culture for roughly 10 days, the EasySep CD4+ T cell isolation kit was used to isolate CD4+ T cells by negative selection. Ficoll-Paque Plus gradient centrifugation was used to isolate PBMCs from whole blood, and the isolated PBMCs were then either used fresh or cryopreserved at -140C. Culture conditions were generally each tested in triplicate wells.

As encoded in the germline V gene (reference sequence), CDR1 is DFQATT while CDR2 is SNEGSKA. Its CDR3 holds 15 amino acids, cysteine through phenylalanine. Only the CDR3 part of the read is kept: 45 bases, read in frame from the first base. From V the trimming removes 0 bases and from J it removes 9 bases, while the gene matches leave 11 bases of the junction unaccounted for. Library preparation employed PCR. At the Johns Hopkins FTIC core, DNA from the cultured CD4+ T cells underwent TCR sequencing with the Oncomine TCR Beta short-read assay. The QIAamp micro DNA kit was used to extract genomic DNA from the cultured CD4+ T cells. Oncomine TCR Beta libraries made from cultured CD4+ T cells were pooled using unique dual indexes and sequenced on an Illumina iSeq 100. The source study handled its data this way. Non-productive sequences were filtered out, and CDR3s that did not start with C, did not end with F or W, or were shorter than 7 amino acids were discarded. The MANAFEST web application identified antigen-specific clonotypes by comparing peptide-stimulated wells against reference wells and other culture wells. To be called positive, a clone needed an FDR below 0.05, an odds ratio above 5, and a productive frequency above 0.1% in at least two of three replicate wells. Cross-reactive clonotypes were defined as significantly expanded in both SARS-CoV-2 spike wells and at least one common cold coronavirus spike condition. CDR3 homology was assessed with Levenshtein distances (stringdist) and unrooted phylogenetic trees (ape) in R version 3.6.1. TCRdb's own reprocessing of the public reads used fastp at Q25 and MiXCR and kept productive beta chains. CDR3 protein sequences are deduplicated, and each keeps its most common genes and DNA. The V and J calls were determined by TCRdb, not by the authors. This sample has about 12,000 distinct CDR3 sequences in its table, and more than 30% of those were observed once. Around an eighth of the sample is in the top ten clones.

The clonotype was recovered from a human donor who had recovered from COVID-19. This sequence uses TRBV20-1 and TRBJ2-1; 7 bases in between match TRBD1. The sequencing here drew on CD4+ T cells from blood, cultured in vitro, taken after SARS-CoV-2 vaccination. Here is the DNA: TGCAGTGCTAGAGATCGGAGATCTAACAGGGGTGAGCAGTTCTTC. This yields the protein CSARDRRSNRGEQFF.